The present TCR beta chain was sequenced within a study of shared clonotypes between healthy human individuals. General observations from the study: Enrolling few donors narrowed the genetic and exposure-history diversity that was represented. Across subsets, estimated richness was generally greater for naive than for memory populations. Only blood samples were collected, and tissue repertoires likely differ.

The CDR3 has 15 residues. Germline CDR1 SGHRS, CDR2 YFSETQ. V lost 4 bases to trimming and J lost 5 bases; unmatched junction nucleotides: 9. With respect to this clone: Its antigen is undetermined.

Clones were read by immunoSEQ multiplex PCR, and TCRdb kept only the in-frame ones, dropping some. Of under 2,500,000 clones listed, almost 96% were seen once; the top ten hold roughly 0.13%. This receptor was taken from a man between 18 and 35 years old in good health. Input material: naive CD4+ T cells sorted from blood. As for subset: CD45RA+ positively selected. V usage is TRBV5-1 and J usage is TRBJ2-5; 9 positions match TRBD1. The CDR3 region has the DNA TGCGCCAGCAGCCCTACAGGGGGCAGGGAGGAGACCCAGTACTTC. This sequence encodes CASSPTGGREETQYF.